These 20 T cell receptor beta chains originate from one sample sequenced in a study of blood T cell repertoires in COVID-19. The repertoire was sequenced with immunoSEQ multiplex PCR; TCRdb's copy has only in-frame clones and lacks some. The sample yields roughly 200,000 clones, about 77% seen once. Sequencing input: peripheral blood. The receptors originated from an elderly woman with active or convalescent COVID-19.

This chain links TRBV28 with TRBJ2-3; maybe TRBD1 (5 bases). The CDR3 sequence is 16 residues long. The germline V gene encodes CDR1 MDHEN and CDR2 SYDVKM. The ends were cut back, 3 bases at V and 4 bases at J, with 17 bases in the middle. The CDR3 here is CASSFGRWGRPDTQYF. The CDR3 nucleotides read TGTGCCAGCAGTTTTGGTCGATGGGGCCGGCCAGATACGCAGTATTTT.

This clone appeared a few times. The genes are TRBV10-1 and TRBJ1-1; 7 bases line up with TRBD1. Germline V lookup: CDR1 WNHNN, CDR2 SYGVQD (reference sequence). CDR3 length: 21 residues. Trimming took 2 bases from V and 0 from J; bases not matched to a gene: 21. This CDR3 reads CASSEPTSGTAKRGVNTEAFF. In DNA, the CDR3 is TGCGCCAGCAGTGAGCCCACGAGTGGGACAGCAAAGCGCGGTGTGAACACTGAAGCTTTCTTT.

The rearrangement links TRBV27 to TRBJ1-2; the match to TRBD1 covers 8 bases. V lost 5 bases and J lost 7; bases outside the gene matches: 18. The CDR3 has 17 residues. The V gene's germline CDR1 is MNHEY and CDR2 SMNVEV (reference sequence). CDR3 sequence: CASSLTTQGAQGPGYTF. The CDR3 nucleotides are TGTGCCAGCAGTCTTACCACTCAGGGGGCGCAAGGTCCTGGCTACACCTTC.

The genes are TRBV2 and TRBJ2-3, with D tentatively TRBD2 (5 bases). The CDR3 sequence is 13 residues long. Trimming removed 6 bases at V and 6 bases at J, with 13 bases between. Germline CDR1 SNHLY, CDR2 FYNNEI. CDR3 sequence: CASRRTLSDTQYF. CDR3 DNA: TGTGCCAGCAGACGGACTCTATCGGATACGCAGTATTTT.

This clone has just a few counts. The CDR3 region has the DNA TGTGCCAGCAGCACCGCGGGAGGGGAAGAGACCCAGTACTTC. Residues: CASSTAGGEETQYF. The chain combines TRBV7-2 with TRBJ2-5; 9 nucleotides agree with TRBD2. J lost 3 bases, V lost 5 bases, and 4 bases had no gene match. This CDR3 is built from 14 residues. Per germline, CDR1 SGHTA and CDR2 FQGNSA.

The chain is built from TRBV28 and TRBJ1-1, with 7 nucleotides matching TRBD1. Germline V gene lookup returns CDR1 MDHEN and CDR2 SYDVKM. V shed 5 bases and J 5 bases; nucleotides not matched to a gene: 8. This CDR3 contains 14 residues. The CDR3 sequence: CASSVMQQGTEAFF. CDR3 bases: TGTGCCAGCAGTGTTATGCAACAGGGGACTGAAGCTTTCTTT.

This chain connects TRBV2 to TRBJ2-5; 9 bases agree with TRBD2. The CDR3 extends over 17 amino acids. Trimming cost V 2 bases and J 4 bases; bases outside gene matches: 11. The V gene's germline CDR1 is SNHLY and CDR2 FYNNEI. CDR3 DNA: TGTGCCAGCAGTGAATGGCGAGCGGGGGGCCTCTTAGAGACCCAGTACTTC. It translates to CASSEWRAGGLLETQYF.

The V gene is TRBV5-4, the J gene TRBJ2-1; the match to TRBD1 covers 8 bases. The germline CDR1 and CDR2 sequences are SGHNT and YYREEE (reference sequence). J gave up 0 bases and V 4 bases, and 9 bases lay outside the gene matches. The CDR3 runs to 17 residues. CDR3: CASSAGQAGNSYNEQFF. DNA for the CDR3: TGTGCCAGCAGCGCGGGACAGGCCGGGAACTCCTACAATGAGCAGTTCTTC.

This clone was detected a few times. This chain connects TRBV7-3 to TRBJ2-3; 8 bases agree with TRBD2. V trimming: 5 bases; J trimming: 6 bases; junction bases outside the gene matches: 10. The germline gives CDR1 SGHTA, CDR2 FQGTGA. This CDR3 comprises 15 residues. Written as DNA, the CDR3 is TGTGCCAGCAGCCCGCGGGGGGACCCCAGCGATACGCAGTATTTT. Translating gives CASSPRGDPSDTQYF.

The chain has TRBV7-2 and TRBJ1-3; D remains ambiguous. CDR1 and CDR2 (germline): SGHTA, FQGNSA. Trimming removed 5 bases at V and 4 bases at J, with 6 bases between. This CDR3 spans 12 amino acids. The DNA of the CDR3 is TGTGCCAGCAGCGCAGCGGGAAACACCATATATTTT. Protein: CASSAAGNTIYF.

The rearrangement joins TRBV28 to TRBJ2-7; the D gene is possibly TRBD2 (5 bases). V lost 5 bases and J 12 bases, leaving 17 bases between the germline ends. The CDR3 has 12 amino acids. The germline gives CDR1 MDHEN, CDR2 SYDVKM. The CDR3, as DNA: TGTGCCAGCAGTCCGCTCAACAGCGGTTCGTACTTC. Protein sequence: CASSPLNSGSYF.

This chain connects TRBV9 to TRBJ1-2; D is uncertain. CDR1 and CDR2 (germline): SGDLS, YYNGEE. There are 14 residues in the CDR3. V was shortened by 3 bases and J by 0 bases, with 9 bases between the two germline ends. CDR3 protein: CASSASGTNYGYTF. CDR3 DNA sequence: TGTGCCAGCAGCGCCTCGGGAACTAACTATGGCTACACCTTC.

V and J are TRBV6-2 or TRBV6-3 and TRBJ2-3; 11 bases fit TRBD1. The germline V gene encodes CDR1 MNHEY and CDR2 SVGEGT. CDR3 size: 19 residues. V lost 1 base, J lost 6 bases, and 15 bases stayed unmatched. In DNA, the CDR3 is TGTGCCAGCAGTTACTATCGTACTAGGGACAGGGGGTCATTCGATACGCAGTATTTT. Its translation is CASSYYRTRDRGSFDTQYF.

The chain recombines TRBV14 with TRBJ1-4; D gene unclear. Trimming stripped 4 bases from V and 10 bases from J, with 19 bases between. The V gene's germline CDR1 is SGHDN and CDR2 FVKESK. The length of the CDR3 is 15 residues. The CDR3 loop is CASSPDPPGVGKLFF. The DNA for the CDR3 is TGTGCCAGCAGCCCCGACCCCCCCGGGGTGGGAAAACTGTTTTTT.

The sample holds a few counts of this clone. The J gene is TRBJ2-5, the V gene TRBV6-6; maybe TRBD2 (6 bases). CDR1 is MNHNY, CDR2 SVGAGI, per germline (reference sequence). CDR3 length: 11 residues. Trimming shortened V by 11 bases and J by 5 bases, and 12 bases separated the two germline ends. The CDR3 here is CALGGLETQYF. The DNA for the CDR3 is TGTGCCCTGGGAGGCTTGGAGACCCAGTACTTC.

This clone is a singleton in its sample. The gene calls are TRBV24-1 and TRBJ2-7, with a weak D call TRBD1 (6 bases). CDR3 length: 15 amino acids. V was cut by 4 bases and J by 3 bases, with 15 bases left in between. Germline CDR1 KGHDR, CDR2 SFDVKD. CDR3 in amino acids: CATSEPRTVCYEQYF. DNA of the CDR3: TGTGCCACCAGTGAGCCTAGGACAGTCTGCTACGAGCAGTACTTC.

J is TRBJ2-3 and V is TRBV27; D possibly corresponds to TRBD2 (6 bases). CDR1 and CDR2 from the germline V gene are MNHEY and SMNVEV (reference sequence). Trimming removed 8 bases from V and 4 bases from J, with 10 bases in between. CDR3 length: 12 residues. The CDR3 DNA reads TGTGCCAGCCGGCGGGGCTCAGATACGCAGTATTTT. It translates to CASRRGSDTQYF.

The rearrangement joins TRBV15 to TRBJ2-2, with D perhaps TRBD1 (5 bases). Looked up from germline, CDR1 is LNHNV and CDR2 is YYDKDF (reference sequence). The CDR3 has 15 residues. V was cut by 1 base and J by 7 bases, with 13 bases left in between. DNA for the CDR3: TGTGCCACCAGCAGAGTTTTCAGGGATAACGGGGAGCTGTTTTTT. It translates to CATSRVFRDNGELFF.

The rearrangement uses TRBV27 and TRBJ1-5; 8 bases line up with TRBD1. The length of the CDR3 is 15 residues. Germline V gene data show CDR1 as MNHEY and CDR2 as SMNVEV (reference sequence). The junction had 8 bases not matched to a gene; V was cut back by 6 bases and J by 4 bases. The CDR3 region is CASRPGTGGNQPQHF. As DNA, the CDR3 is TGTGCCAGCAGGCCGGGGACAGGTGGTAATCAGCCCCAGCATTTT.

The chain joins TRBV5-4 to TRBJ1-1; D unclear. The CDR3 extends over 14 amino acids. V lost 7 bases and J 0 bases, leaving 13 bases between the germline ends. CDR1 and CDR2 (germline): SGHNT, YYREEE (reference sequence). The CDR3: CASRGASMNTEAFF. The DNA for the CDR3 is TGTGCCAGCCGAGGAGCTTCCATGAACACTGAAGCTTTCTTT.